Presented here are 29 T cell receptor beta chains from one specimen sequenced in a study of CD8 T cell repertoires and HIV-1 epitope variants. The assay was immunoSEQ multiplex PCR, and TCRdb's table has in-frame clones only and misses some. The table records over 4,500 clones, 50% to 80% of them present only once. What these receptors recognize is not known. Sequenced input: cultured CD8+ T cells derived from PBMCs. The receptors here all came from a male donor with HIV.

V gene TRBV5-1 combines with J gene TRBJ2-5; unclear D gene. The J call may be faulty, since TRBJ2-7 better matches the DNA end. The CDR3 spans 11 residues. Germline-derived CDR1 and CDR2 are SGHRS and YFSETQ. CDR3 sequence (DNA): TGCGCCAGCAGCTTGGGGCACGAGCAGTACTTC. Translated: CASSLGHEQYF.

The chain recombines TRBV5-6 with TRBJ1-1; D remains ambiguous. The CDR3 loop spans 17 amino acids. Looked up from germline, CDR1 is SGHDT and CDR2 is YYEEEE. V was clipped by 4 bases and J by 7 bases, with 26 bases between them. Here the CDR3 reads CASSPIEDWTGRDEAFF. The CDR3 bases are TGTGCCAGCAGCCCAATCGAGGACTGGACTGGAAGGGATGAAGCTTTCTTT.

The chain combines TRBV7-9 with TRBJ2-7, with 8 bases lining up with TRBD1. This CDR3 region has 12 residues. V was pared by 5 bases and J by 7 bases, with 4 bases of the junction left unmatched. CDR1 is SEHNR and CDR2 is FQNEAQ in the germline V gene (reference sequence). Written as DNA, the CDR3 is TGTGCCAGCAGCACGACAGGGGTTGAGCAGTACTTC. This gives the protein CASSTTGVEQYF.

The rearrangement uses TRBV6-1 and TRBJ2-5; D possibly matches TRBD1 or TRBD2 (5 bases each). The closer fit of TRBJ2-7 to the DNA end suggests the J call may be wrong. The CDR3 covers 13 residues. Germline assignment: CDR1 MNHNS and CDR2 SASEGT. Here the CDR3 reads CASSPGLSYEQYF. Here the CDR3 DNA reads TGTGCCAGCAGCCCGGGGCTCTCCTACGAGCAGTACTTC.

This clone was observed a few times. The rearrangement joins TRBV7-9 to TRBJ2-7; no definite D call. The CDR3 has 16 residues. Germline V lookup: CDR1 SEHNR, CDR2 FQNEAQ (reference sequence). V was trimmed by 0 bases and J by 0 bases, leaving 12 bases between them. The CDR3: CASSLAGSTSSYEQYF. The DNA for the CDR3 is TGTGCCAGCAGCTTAGCGGGATCGACAAGCTCCTACGAGCAGTACTTC. The full variable domain, with the rest looked up from reference TRBV7-9 and TRBJ2-7, is DTGVSQNPRHKITKRGQNVTFRCDPISEHNRLYWYRQTLGQGPEFLTYFQNEAQLEKSRLLSDRFSAERPKGSFSTLEIQRTEQGDSAMYLCASSLAGSTSSYEQYFGPGTRLTVT.

This chain joins TRBV2 and TRBJ2-7, with D perhaps TRBD1 or TRBD2 (5 bases each). There are 13 residues in the CDR3. Germline V CDR1 and CDR2: SNHLY, FYNNEI. Trimming removed 6 bases from V and 7 bases from J, with 16 bases in between. CDR3: CASSEGGGFEQYF. In nucleotides, the CDR3 is TGTGCCAGCAGCGAGGGTGGGGGATTTGAGCAGTACTTC.

The chain's CDR3 is CASSLSLSSFYGYTF. The DNA of the CDR3 is TGTGCCAGCAGTTTATCGCTCAGCAGTTTCTATGGCTACACCTTC. The chain couples TRBV27 to TRBJ1-2; D not resolved. Germline CDR1 MNHEY, CDR2 SMNVEV (reference sequence). The length of the CDR3 is 15 residues. V was shortened by 0 bases and J by 4 bases, with 12 bases between the two germline ends.

The chain recombines TRBV12-1 with TRBJ1-2; the D call of TRBD1 is as the table states it, not checked on the DNA. TRBV12-1 is assigned pseudogene status. This CDR3 contains 14 residues. The CDR3 spells CASSFDRVGYGYTF. The CDR3 DNA sequence: TGTGCCAGCAGCTTCGACAGGGTCGGGTATGGCTACACCTTC.

The chain is built from TRBV13 and TRBJ2-7; a possible D gene is TRBD2 (6 bases). Trimming shortened V by 5 bases and J by 2 bases, and 16 bases separated the two germline ends. Germline V gene sequence: CDR1 PRHDT, CDR2 FYEKMQ (reference sequence). The CDR3 sequence is 15 residues long. The chain's CDR3 is CASSPAGSGTYEQYF. The CDR3 DNA reads as TGTGCCAGCAGCCCCGCGGGGAGCGGTACCTACGAGCAGTACTTC.

The chain recombines TRBV14 with TRBJ2-5, with TRBD2 as a possible D gene (6 bases). V was trimmed by 5 bases and J by 4 bases, leaving 17 bases between them. This CDR3 spans 15 amino acids. Germline V gives CDR1 SGHDN, CDR2 FVKESK. CDR3 residues: CASSSRRGKRETQYF. Written as DNA, the CDR3 is TGTGCCAGCAGCTCTCGCCGGGGGAAGAGAGAGACCCAGTACTTC.

The V gene is TRBV19, the J gene TRBJ2-1; 14 bases agree with TRBD2. Germline V gene sequence: CDR1 LNHDA, CDR2 SQIVND (reference sequence). V lost 7 bases, J lost 0 bases, and 2 bases stayed unmatched. The CDR3 sequence is 16 residues long. The CDR3 reads CASKGTSGSSYNEQFF. The CDR3 DNA reads TGTGCCAGTAAAGGGACTAGCGGGAGCTCCTACAATGAGCAGTTCTTC.

Here the CDR3 DNA reads TGTGCCAGCAGCCGACAGGCTAACTATGGCTACACCTTC. Amino acid sequence: CASSRQANYGYTF. The V gene is TRBV7-9, the J gene TRBJ1-2, with D tentatively TRBD1 (6 bases). V lost 5 bases to trimming and J lost 0 bases, with 7 bases between them. This CDR3 has 13 amino acids. Germline values: CDR1 SEHNR, CDR2 FQNEAQ (reference sequence).

The chain is built from TRBV19 and TRBJ1-5; D gene ambiguous. Per germline, CDR1 LNHDA and CDR2 SQIVND (reference sequence). The CDR3 contains 15 residues. The germline V and J ends were trimmed by 4 bases and 0 bases, with 10 bases remaining between them. CDR3 bases: TGTGCCAGTAGTAAAGACGGGTATAGCAATCAGCCCCAGCATTTT. Translation gives CASSKDGYSNQPQHF.

V is TRBV6-1 and J is TRBJ1-1; D is perhaps TRBD1 (5 bases). Trimming removed 5 bases at V and 4 bases at J, with 17 bases between. This CDR3 contains 15 residues. The V gene's germline CDR1 is MNHNS and CDR2 SASEGT. The CDR3 coding sequence is TGTGCCAGCAGTTCCATGGGGACCGGGAGCACTGAAGCTTTCTTT. Its translation: CASSSMGTGSTEAFF.

This clone was seen only once. This chain uses TRBV11-2 with TRBJ1-5; D uncertain. The germline CDR1 and CDR2 sequences are SGHAT and FQNNGV. V lost 0 bases to trimming and J lost 7 bases, with 7 bases between them. The CDR3 consists of 13 residues. The CDR3 sequence: CASSLDQRQPQHF. The CDR3 DNA is TGTGCCAGCAGCTTAGATCAACGGCAGCCCCAGCATTTT.

The CDR3 bases are TGTGCCAGCACCCGGGGGACAGGGGAGTCGGCAGATACGCAGTATTTT. This codes for CASTRGTGESADTQYF. The chain joins TRBV27 to TRBJ2-3; 10 positions agree with TRBD1. The CDR3 is 16 residues long. Germline V gene data show CDR1 as MNHEY and CDR2 as SMNVEV (reference sequence). J was trimmed by 4 bases and V by 7 bases; bases with no gene match: 11.

This rearrangement joins TRBV27 to TRBJ1-4; maybe TRBD1 (6 bases). Germline V CDR1 and CDR2: MNHEY, SMNVEV (reference sequence). V lost 5 bases and J lost 3, with 19 bases in between. CDR3 length equals 17 residues. CDR3 protein: CASSPLAASGANEKLFF. The CDR3 DNA sequence: TGTGCCAGCAGTCCACTTGCCGCCTCAGGGGCTAATGAAAAACTGTTTTTT.

V usage is TRBV9 and J usage is TRBJ2-5; D might be TRBD2 (7 bases). The CDR3 spans 16 residues. Germline V gives CDR1 SGDLS, CDR2 YYNGEE. Trimming left V 3 bases short and J 2 bases short, with 17 bases between. CDR3 region: CASSGRGGERQETQYF. The CDR3 coding sequence is TGTGCCAGCAGCGGACGAGGGGGGGAGAGACAAGAGACCCAGTACTTC.

The rearrangement links TRBV28 to TRBJ1-2; D ambiguous. The CDR3 totals 12 residues. CDR1 is MDHEN and CDR2 is SYDVKM in the germline V gene. V was clipped by 5 bases and J by 8 bases, with 12 bases between them. CDR3 loop: CASSLDRWGYTF. The CDR3, as DNA: TGTGCCAGCAGTCTGGATCGCTGGGGCTACACCTTC.

CDR3 nucleotide sequence: TGTGCCAGCAGCCCCGGGACTAGATCCTACAATGAGCAGTTCTTC. It translates to CASSPGTRSYNEQFF. The chain links TRBV7-9 to TRBJ2-1, with 8 bases aligning to TRBD2. The V gene's germline CDR1 is SEHNR and CDR2 FQNEAQ (reference sequence). There are 15 residues in the CDR3. The V gene end was trimmed by 5 bases and the J gene end by 1 base; junction bases not matched to a gene: 4.

The CDR3 nucleotides are TGTGCCACCAGGGTCAGGGGTCCTAACGGGGAGCTGTTTTTT. Its protein product is CATRVRGPNGELFF. This rearrangement joins TRBV27 to TRBJ2-2; possible D gene TRBD1, 6 bases. The CDR3 has 14 amino acids. Trimming cost V 10 bases and J 7 bases, with 19 bases left between them. The germline V gene has CDR1 MNHEY and CDR2 SMNVEV (reference sequence).

V is TRBV14 and J is TRBJ2-3; 7 bases align to TRBD1. Trimming removed 5 bases from V and 4 bases from J; junction bases left unmatched: 3. In germline, CDR1 is SGHDN, CDR2 FVKESK. CDR3 size: 13 residues. The CDR3 DNA follows: TGTGCCAGCAGCGCACAGGGGTCAGATACGCAGTATTTT. Amino acids: CASSAQGSDTQYF.

The chain uses TRBV9 and TRBJ2-7; 9 bases align to TRBD2. Germline CDR1 SGDLS, CDR2 YYNGEE. This CDR3 comprises 14 residues. Trimming removed 5 bases from V and 5 bases from J; junction bases left unmatched: 8. The CDR3: CASSGGGGADEQYF. In DNA form, the CDR3 reads TGTGCCAGCAGTGGTGGCGGGGGGGCTGACGAGCAGTACTTC. The full variable domain, rest sourced from reference TRBV9 and TRBJ2-7, is DSGVTQTPKHLITATGQRVTLRCSPRSGDLSVYWYQQSLDQGLQFLIQYYNGEERAKGNILERFSAQQFPDLHSELNLSSLELGDSALYFCASSGGGGADEQYFGPGTRLTVT.

The rearrangement links TRBV27 to TRBJ2-1; 9 positions agree with TRBD2. Germline lookup yields CDR1 MNHEY and CDR2 SMNVEV (reference sequence). This CDR3 region has 14 residues. V lost 5 bases to trimming and J lost 7 bases; unmatched junction nucleotides: 6. This chain's CDR3 is CASSLQAGGNEQFF. In DNA, the CDR3 is TGTGCCAGCAGTCTTCAGGCGGGGGGGAATGAGCAGTTCTTC.

This chain links TRBV29-1 with TRBJ2-2; no reliable D call. This CDR3 is built from 12 residues. The germline V and J ends were trimmed by 6 bases and 4 bases, with 9 bases remaining between them. Germline lookup yields CDR1 SQVTM and CDR2 ANQGSEA. The CDR3 coding sequence is TGCAGCGTACAGACACTCACCGGGGAGCTGTTTTTT. Translating gives CSVQTLTGELFF.

The V gene is TRBV19, the J gene TRBJ1-1, with a possible D match to TRBD1 (6 bases). The CDR3 spans 16 residues. Germline loops: CDR1 LNHDA, CDR2 SQIVND (reference sequence). V was trimmed by 5 bases and J by 4 bases, leaving 20 bases between them. The CDR3 nucleotides are TGTGCCAGTAGTGCCTATGGGGGGGGCGCGGTCACTGAAGCTTTCTTT. This codes for CASSAYGGGAVTEAFF.

The chain joins TRBV7-8 to TRBJ1-3, with D perhaps matching TRBD1 (6 bases). The germline CDR1 and CDR2 sequences are SGHVS and FQNEAQ. The CDR3 sequence is 16 residues long. The V end lost 5 bases, the J end lost 4 bases, and 18 bases lay between the germline ends. The chain's CDR3 is CASSLLWGGRGNTIYF. CDR3 coding DNA: TGTGCCAGCAGCCTGTTGTGGGGGGGGCGCGGAAACACCATATATTTT.

This clone has just a few counts. The chain is built from TRBV19 and TRBJ1-6; 7 bases match TRBD1. The trim removed 5 bases at V and 5 bases at J, leaving 3 bases unmatched. Germline CDR1 LNHDA, CDR2 SQIVND (reference sequence). There are 14 residues in the CDR3. The CDR3 protein is CASSGTADNSPLHF. CDR3 sequence (DNA): TGTGCCAGTAGTGGGACAGCAGATAATTCACCCCTCCACTTT.

In its sample, this clone was seen once. V gene TRBV28 combines with J gene TRBJ2-3; weak D call: TRBD1 (6 bases). Germline lookup yields CDR1 MDHEN and CDR2 SYDVKM. CDR3 length: 16 amino acids. Trimming shortened V by 5 bases and J by 1 base, and 16 bases separated the two germline ends. CDR3 residues: CASSTDRNVGTDTQYF. CDR3 nucleotides: TGTGCCAGCAGTACCGACAGGAATGTAGGCACAGATACGCAGTATTTT.